The clone carrying this T cell receptor (beta chain) has only a few counts. Per the germline V gene, CDR1 is MNHNS and CDR2 is SASEGT. This CDR3 region has 16 residues. With V trimmed by 1 base and J by 4 bases, 3 bases remained unmatched. Peripheral blood genomic DNA, not sorted cells or RNA, was the template. Multiplex touch-down PCR with TRB-A/B primers amplified rearranged V-D-J TRB sequences. In TCRdb, the multiplex PCR reads were re-called with MiXCR into one record per CDR3 protein. This table holds thousands of distinct CDR3 sequences, roughly three fifths found once. The source of the sample is a study of T cell repertoires in aging, cancer and after chemotherapy.

The chain couples TRBV6-1 to TRBJ2-6, with 8 bases that match TRBD1. This sequence originates from a human donor with a blood cancer. The material sequenced was blood. The CDR3, as DNA: TGTGCCAGCAGTGAAGGGACAGGGACCGGGGCCAACGTCCTGACTTTC. It is translated as CASSEGTGTGANVLTF.